Only a few counts were recorded for the clone carrying this T cell receptor beta chain. What it recognizes is unknown. V lost 9 bases to trimming and J lost 5 bases, with 22 bases between them. The germline V gene encodes CDR1 MGHRA and CDR2 YSYEKL. This CDR3 contains 15 residues. These data belong to a study of CD8 T cells in ankylosing spondylitis. Whole-study findings and limits: Matched synovial fluid from ankylosing spondylitis patients was reported to be enriched for disease-linked clones. A TCR beta motif of under 10 highly homologous variants appeared characteristic of ankylosing spondylitis blood.

A single record per CDR3 protein comes from TCRdb applying MiXCR to the 5' RACE reads. The data show more than 250,000 distinct CDR3 sequences, approximately 8.2% seen once. The chain recombines TRBV4-1 with TRBJ1-1; the D gene is possibly TRBD1 (5 bases). The sample consisted of blood, either unsorted or a sorted T cell fraction (not recorded which). This sequence was found in a male donor with ankylosing spondylitis. DNA of the CDR3: TGCGCCAGTCTAGGCCAGGGCTCCCTGAGTACTGAAGCTTTCTTT. It codes for CASLGQGSLSTEAFF.